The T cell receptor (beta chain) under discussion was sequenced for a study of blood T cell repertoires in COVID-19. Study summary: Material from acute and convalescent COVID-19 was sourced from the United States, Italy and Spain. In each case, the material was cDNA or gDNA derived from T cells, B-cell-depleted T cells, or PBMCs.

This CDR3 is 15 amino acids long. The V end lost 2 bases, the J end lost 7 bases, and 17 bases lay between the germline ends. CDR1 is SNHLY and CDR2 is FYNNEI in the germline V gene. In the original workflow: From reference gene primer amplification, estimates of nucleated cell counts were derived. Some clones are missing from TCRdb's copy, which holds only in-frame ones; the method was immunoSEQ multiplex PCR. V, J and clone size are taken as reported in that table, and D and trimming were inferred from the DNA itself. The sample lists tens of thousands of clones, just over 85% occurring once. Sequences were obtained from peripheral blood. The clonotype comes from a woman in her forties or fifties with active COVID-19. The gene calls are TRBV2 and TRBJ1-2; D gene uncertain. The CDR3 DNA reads TGTGCCAGCAGTGAAAACCCTTTCGGGATTGGTGGCTACACCTTC. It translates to CASSENPFGIGGYTF. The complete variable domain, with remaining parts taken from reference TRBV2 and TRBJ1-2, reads EPEVTQTPSHQVTQMGQEVILRCVPISNHLYFYWYRQILGQKVEFLVSFYNNEISEKSEIFDDQFSVERPDGSNFTLKIRSTKLEDSAMYFCASSENPFGIGGYTFGSGTRLTVV.